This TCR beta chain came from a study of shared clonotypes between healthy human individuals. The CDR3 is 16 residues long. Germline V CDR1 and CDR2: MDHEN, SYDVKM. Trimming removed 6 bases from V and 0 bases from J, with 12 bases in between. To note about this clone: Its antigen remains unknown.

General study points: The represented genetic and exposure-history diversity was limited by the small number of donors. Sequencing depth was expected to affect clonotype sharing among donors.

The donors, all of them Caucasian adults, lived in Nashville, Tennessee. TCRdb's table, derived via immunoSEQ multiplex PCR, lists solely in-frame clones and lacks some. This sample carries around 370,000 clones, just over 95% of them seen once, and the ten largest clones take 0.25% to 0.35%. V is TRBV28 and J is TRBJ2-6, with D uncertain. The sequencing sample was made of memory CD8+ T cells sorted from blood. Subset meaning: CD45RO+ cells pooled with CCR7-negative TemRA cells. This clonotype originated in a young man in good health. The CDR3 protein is CASRTDEHSGANVLTF. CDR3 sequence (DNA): TGTGCCAGCAGGACGGACGAACACTCTGGGGCCAACGTCCTGACTTTC.